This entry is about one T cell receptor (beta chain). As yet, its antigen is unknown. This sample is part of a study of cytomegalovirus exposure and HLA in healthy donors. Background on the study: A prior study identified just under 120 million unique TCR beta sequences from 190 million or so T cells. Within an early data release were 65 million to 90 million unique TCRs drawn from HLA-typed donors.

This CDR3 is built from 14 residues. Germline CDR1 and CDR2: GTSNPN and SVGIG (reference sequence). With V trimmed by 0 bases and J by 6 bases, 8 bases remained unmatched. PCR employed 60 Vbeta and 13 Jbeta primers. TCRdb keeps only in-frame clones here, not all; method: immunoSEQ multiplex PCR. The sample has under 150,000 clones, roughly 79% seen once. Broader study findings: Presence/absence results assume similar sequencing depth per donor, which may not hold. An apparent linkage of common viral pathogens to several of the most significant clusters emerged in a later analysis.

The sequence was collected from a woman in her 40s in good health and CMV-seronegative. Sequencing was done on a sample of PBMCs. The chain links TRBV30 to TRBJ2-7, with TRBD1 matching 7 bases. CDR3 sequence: CAWSVLRQGIEQYF. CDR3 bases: TGTGCCTGGAGTGTACTCCGACAGGGTATCGAGCAGTACTTC.